Reported below is one T cell receptor beta chain. Its specificity is unknown. This record belongs to a study of OX40 agonist ivuxolimab in advanced cancers. Across the study: Patients received the agonistic anti-OX40 (CD134) antibody ivuxolimab. General study points: On average, CD8+ T cells had more expanded clones than CD4+.

Using immunoSEQ multiplex PCR, the repertoire was profiled, and TCRdb retains in-frame clones only, with some absent. This sample yields about 53,000 clones, of which around 89% are seen a single time; approximately 10% belongs to the top ten. This receptor was obtained from an adult with an advanced solid tumor such as melanoma, head and neck, liver or kidney cancer. Sequencing was performed on CD4+ or CD8+ T cells sorted from blood, taken in a trial of the OX40 agonist ivuxolimab.

The CDR3 loop is CASSSSGTGTDTQYF. The DNA of the CDR3 is TGTGCCAGCAGTTCTAGCGGGACGGGCACAGATACGCAGTATTTT. The rearrangement links TRBV6-5 to TRBJ2-3, with 9 bases lining up with TRBD2. Trimming removed 4 bases from V and 1 base from J; junction bases left unmatched: 3. There are 15 residues in the CDR3. The germline V gene has CDR1 MNHEY and CDR2 SVGAGI.